This T cell receptor beta chain comes out of a study of blood T cells in healthy people across ages. Findings of the study overall: Researchers report that TCR beta diversity correlated strongly with naive T cell percentage.

In its sample, this clonotype was seen once. Antigen: not known. The CDR3 loop spans 12 amino acids. The V end was cut by 5 bases, the J end by 9 bases, with 8 bases between. Germline V gene data show CDR1 as SGHTA and CDR2 as FQGNSA. Alongside a J-beta primer mix, a sample-barcoded 5' primer served in a second PCR lasting 7 to 11 cycles. TCRdb re-derived calls from the 5' RACE reads in MiXCR, one entry per CDR3 protein. The table lists about 770,000 distinct CDR3 sequences, approximately 44% of them singletons. The chain joins TRBV7-2 to TRBJ1-6; no clear D gene. The clonotype originates from a man in his 60s in good health. Sequenced sample: blood. DNA of the CDR3: TGTGCCAGCAGCGGCGTGCGTTCACCCCTCCACTTT. This gives the protein CASSGVRSPLHF.